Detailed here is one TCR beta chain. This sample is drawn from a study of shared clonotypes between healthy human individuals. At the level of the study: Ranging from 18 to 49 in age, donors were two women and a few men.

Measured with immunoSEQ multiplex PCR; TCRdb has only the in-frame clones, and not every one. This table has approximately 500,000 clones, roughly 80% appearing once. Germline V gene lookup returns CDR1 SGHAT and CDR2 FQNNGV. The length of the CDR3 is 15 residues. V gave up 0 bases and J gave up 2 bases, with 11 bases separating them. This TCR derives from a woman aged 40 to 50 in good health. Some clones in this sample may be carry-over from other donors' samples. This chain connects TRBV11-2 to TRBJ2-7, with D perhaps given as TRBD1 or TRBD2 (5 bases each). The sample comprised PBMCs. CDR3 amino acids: CASSLELGDTYEQYF. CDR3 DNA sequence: TGTGCCAGCAGCTTAGAATTGGGGGATACCTACGAGCAGTACTTC.